Listed here is a single TCR beta chain. Its antigen remains unidentified. This record comes from a study of OX40 agonist ivuxolimab in advanced cancers. Overall study: Treatment received earlier with anti-PD-1, anti-PD-L1 or anti-CTLA-4 agents was allowed, and 40% had some. Overall study results and limits: Clonal expansion was among the lowest in partial responders at 0.1-3.0 mg/kg, especially CD8+.

Only in-frame clones appear in the TCRdb table, and some are missing; sequencing was by immunoSEQ multiplex PCR. Of some 68,000 clones in the sample, 75% to 90% were seen once. The length of the CDR3 is 17 residues. Germline CDR1 is SGHNT and CDR2 is YYREEE (reference sequence). V trimming: 4 bases; J trimming: 6 bases; junction bases outside the gene matches: 13. The origin of this receptor is an adult with an advanced solid tumor such as melanoma, head and neck, liver or kidney cancer. This material consisted of CD4+ or CD8+ T cells sorted from blood, taken in a trial of the OX40 agonist ivuxolimab. The chain is built from TRBV5-4 and TRBJ1-2, with 12 bases fitting TRBD1. The CDR3 loop is CASSVGVRDRGLNGYTF. CDR3 DNA: TGTGCCAGCAGCGTGGGGGTGCGGGACAGGGGGCTCAATGGCTACACCTTC.